The sequence of this T cell receptor (beta chain) was determined in a study of blood T cell repertoires in COVID-19. Turning to the study itself: T cells, B-cell-depleted T cells, or PBMCs supplied cDNA or gDNA.

Germline V gene data show CDR1 as ENHRY and CDR2 as SYGVKD. This CDR3 is built from 17 residues. Trimming removed 2 bases from V and 1 base from J; junction bases left unmatched: 6. A Seattle source enrolled patients during active infection and followed them longitudinally. Source study methods: Reference gene primers were amplified, and this amplification served to estimate nucleated cell counts. Profiled with immunoSEQ multiplex PCR; TCRdb holds only in-frame clones, not every one. The V and J calls and clone size come from that table; D and trimming were worked out from the DNA. Found here are 150,000 to 200,000 clones, roughly 80% of them singletons; the top ten hold around 8%.

V gene TRBV10-3 combines with J gene TRBJ2-2, with 8 bases lining up with TRBD1. The sequencing sample was made of peripheral blood. This TCR came from a woman between 55 and 75 years old with COVID-19, enrolled during active disease. CDR3 residues: CAISEPRDRMNTGELFF. The CDR3 DNA sequence: TGTGCCATCAGTGAGCCCCGGGACAGGATGAACACCGGGGAGCTGTTTTTT.